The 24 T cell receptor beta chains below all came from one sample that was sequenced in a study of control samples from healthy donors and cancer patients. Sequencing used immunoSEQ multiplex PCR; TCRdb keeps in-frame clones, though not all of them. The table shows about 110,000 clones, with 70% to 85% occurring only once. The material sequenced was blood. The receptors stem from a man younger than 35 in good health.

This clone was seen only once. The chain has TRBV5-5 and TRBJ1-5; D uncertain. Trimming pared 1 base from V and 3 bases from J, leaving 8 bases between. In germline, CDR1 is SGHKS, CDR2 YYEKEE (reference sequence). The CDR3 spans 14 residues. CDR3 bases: TGTGCCAGCAGCTTGAATCTCAACAATCAGCCCCAGCATTTT. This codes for CASSLNLNNQPQHF.

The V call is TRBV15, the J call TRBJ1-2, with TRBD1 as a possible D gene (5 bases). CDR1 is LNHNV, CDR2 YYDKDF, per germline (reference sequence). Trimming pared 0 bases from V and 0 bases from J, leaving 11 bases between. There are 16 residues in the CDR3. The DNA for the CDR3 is TGTGCCACCAGCAGAGATTTGGGGGTTGCTAACTATGGCTACACCTTC. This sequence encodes CATSRDLGVANYGYTF. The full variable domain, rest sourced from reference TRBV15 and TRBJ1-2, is DAMVIQNPRYQVTQFGKPVTLSCSQTLNHNVMYWYQQKSSQAPKLLFHYYDKDFNNEADTPDNFQSRRPNTSFCFLDIRSPGLGDTAMYLCATSRDLGVANYGYTFGSGTRLTVV.

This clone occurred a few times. The CDR3 DNA is TGTGCTAGTGGTCTCCAGCCAGGCACTGAAGCTTTCTTT. Protein sequence: CASGLQPGTEAFF. The genes are TRBV12-5 and TRBJ1-1; D not resolved. Between the trimmed V and J ends, which lost 5 bases and 4 bases, there was a span of 11 bases. The CDR3 is made up of 13 amino acids. CDR1 is LGHNT and CDR2 is FRNRAP in the germline V gene.

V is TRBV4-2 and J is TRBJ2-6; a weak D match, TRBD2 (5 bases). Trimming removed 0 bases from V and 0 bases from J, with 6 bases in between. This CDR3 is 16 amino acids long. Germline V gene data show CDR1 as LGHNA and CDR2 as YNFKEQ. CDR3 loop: CASSQERGSGANVLTF. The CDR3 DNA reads TGTGCCAGCAGCCAAGAACGGGGCTCTGGGGCCAACGTCCTGACTTTC.

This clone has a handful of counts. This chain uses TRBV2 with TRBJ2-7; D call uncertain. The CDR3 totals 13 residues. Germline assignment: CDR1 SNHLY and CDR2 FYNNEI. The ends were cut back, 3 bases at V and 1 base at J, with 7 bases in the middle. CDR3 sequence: CASSDGLSYEQYV. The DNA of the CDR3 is TGTGCCAGCAGTGACGGTCTTTCCTACGAGCAGTACGTC.

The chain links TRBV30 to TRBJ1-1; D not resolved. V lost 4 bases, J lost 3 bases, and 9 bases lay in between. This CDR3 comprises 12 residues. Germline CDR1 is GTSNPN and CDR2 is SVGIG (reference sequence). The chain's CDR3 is CAWKYTDTEAFF. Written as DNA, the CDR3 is TGTGCCTGGAAATACACCGACACTGAAGCTTTCTTT.

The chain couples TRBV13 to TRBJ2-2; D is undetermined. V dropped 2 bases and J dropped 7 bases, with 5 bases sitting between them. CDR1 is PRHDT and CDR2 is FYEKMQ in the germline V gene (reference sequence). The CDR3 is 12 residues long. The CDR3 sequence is CASSLRVGELFF. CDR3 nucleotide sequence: TGTGCCAGCAGCTTACGAGTCGGGGAGCTGTTTTTT.

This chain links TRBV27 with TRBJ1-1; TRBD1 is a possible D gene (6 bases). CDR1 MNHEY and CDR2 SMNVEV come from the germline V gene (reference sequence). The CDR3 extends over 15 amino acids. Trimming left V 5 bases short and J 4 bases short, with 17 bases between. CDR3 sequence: CASSPSQGLITEAFF. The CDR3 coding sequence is TGTGCCAGCAGTCCATCGCAGGGGCTGATCACTGAAGCTTTCTTT.

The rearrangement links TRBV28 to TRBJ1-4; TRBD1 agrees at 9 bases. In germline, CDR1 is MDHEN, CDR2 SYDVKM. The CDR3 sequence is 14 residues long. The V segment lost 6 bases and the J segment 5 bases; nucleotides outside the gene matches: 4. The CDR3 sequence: CASSLQGANEKLFF. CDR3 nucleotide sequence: TGTGCCAGCAGCTTACAGGGGGCAAATGAAAAACTGTTTTTT.

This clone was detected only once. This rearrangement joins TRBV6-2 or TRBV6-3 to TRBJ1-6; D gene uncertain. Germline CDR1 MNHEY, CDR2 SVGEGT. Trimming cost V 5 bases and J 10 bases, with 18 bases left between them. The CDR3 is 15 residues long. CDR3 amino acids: CASSAPEGYGSPLHF. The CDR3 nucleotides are TGTGCCAGCAGTGCGCCGGAGGGCTATGGGTCACCCCTCCACTTT.

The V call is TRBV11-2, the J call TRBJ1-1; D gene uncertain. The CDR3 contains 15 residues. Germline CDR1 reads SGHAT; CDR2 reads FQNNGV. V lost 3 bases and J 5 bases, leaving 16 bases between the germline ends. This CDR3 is CASSFTPHSETEAFF. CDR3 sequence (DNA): TGTGCCAGCAGCTTCACCCCCCACTCAGAAACTGAAGCTTTCTTT.

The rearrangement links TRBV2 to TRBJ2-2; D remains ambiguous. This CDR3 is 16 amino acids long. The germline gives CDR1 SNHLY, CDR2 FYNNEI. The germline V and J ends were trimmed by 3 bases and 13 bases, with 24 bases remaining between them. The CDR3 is CASSEVTSHFPNGLFF. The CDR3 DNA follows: TGTGCCAGCAGTGAGGTGACTTCCCACTTTCCGAACGGGCTGTTTTTT.

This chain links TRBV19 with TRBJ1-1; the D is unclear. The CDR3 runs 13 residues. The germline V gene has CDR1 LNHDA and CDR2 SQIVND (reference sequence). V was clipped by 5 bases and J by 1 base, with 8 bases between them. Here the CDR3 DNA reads TGTGCCAGTAGTCTTCGGAGGAACACTGAAGCTTTCTTT. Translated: CASSLRRNTEAFF.

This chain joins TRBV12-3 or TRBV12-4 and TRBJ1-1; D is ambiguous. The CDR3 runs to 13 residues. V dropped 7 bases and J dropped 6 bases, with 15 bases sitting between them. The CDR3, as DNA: TGTGCCAGCACTAAAAACGGGGAACCTGAAGCTTTCTTT. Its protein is CASTKNGEPEAFF.

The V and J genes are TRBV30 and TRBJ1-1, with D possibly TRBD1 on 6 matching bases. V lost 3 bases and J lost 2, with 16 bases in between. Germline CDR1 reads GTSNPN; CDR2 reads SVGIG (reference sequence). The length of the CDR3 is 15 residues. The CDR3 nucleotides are TGTGCCTGGAGACGTGGCAGGGGCATCAACACTGAAGCTTTCTTT. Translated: CAWRRGRGINTEAFF. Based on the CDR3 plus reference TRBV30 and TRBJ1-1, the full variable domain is SQTIHQWPATLVQPVGSPLSLECTVEGTSNPNLYWYRQAAGRGLQLLFYSVGIGQISSEVPQNLSASRPQDRQFILSSKKLLLSDSGFYLCAWRRGRGINTEAFFGQGTRLTVV.

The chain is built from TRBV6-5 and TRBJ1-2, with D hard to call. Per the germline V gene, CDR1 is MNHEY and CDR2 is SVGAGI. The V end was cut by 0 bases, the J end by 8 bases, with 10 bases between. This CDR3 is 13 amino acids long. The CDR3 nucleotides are TGTGCCAGCAGTTACTCTGCGCCGCCGGGCTACACCTTC. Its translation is CASSYSAPPGYTF.

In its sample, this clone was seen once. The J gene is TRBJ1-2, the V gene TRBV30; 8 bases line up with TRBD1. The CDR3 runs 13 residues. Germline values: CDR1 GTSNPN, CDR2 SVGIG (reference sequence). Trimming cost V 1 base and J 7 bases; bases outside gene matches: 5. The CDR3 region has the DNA TGTGCCTGGAGTGCCGACAGGGGTTCTGGCTACACCTTC. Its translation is CAWSADRGSGYTF. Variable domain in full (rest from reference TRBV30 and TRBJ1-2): SQTIHQWPATLVQPVGSPLSLECTVEGTSNPNLYWYRQAAGRGLQLLFYSVGIGQISSEVPQNLSASRPQDRQFILSSKKLLLSDSGFYLCAWSADRGSGYTFGSGTRLTVV.

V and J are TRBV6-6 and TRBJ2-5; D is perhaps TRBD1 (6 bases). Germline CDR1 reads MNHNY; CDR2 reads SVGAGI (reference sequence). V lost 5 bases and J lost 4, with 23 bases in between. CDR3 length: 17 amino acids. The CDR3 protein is CASSPRASRGLGETQYF. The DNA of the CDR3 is TGTGCCAGCAGTCCCCGGGCTAGCAGGGGTTTAGGAGAGACCCAGTACTTC.

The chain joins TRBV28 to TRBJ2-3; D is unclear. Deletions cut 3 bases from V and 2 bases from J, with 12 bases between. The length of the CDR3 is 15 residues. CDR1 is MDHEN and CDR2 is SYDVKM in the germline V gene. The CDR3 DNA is TGTGCCAGCAGTTTTCGGGCTAGAATCACAGATACGCAGTATTTT. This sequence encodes CASSFRARITDTQYF.

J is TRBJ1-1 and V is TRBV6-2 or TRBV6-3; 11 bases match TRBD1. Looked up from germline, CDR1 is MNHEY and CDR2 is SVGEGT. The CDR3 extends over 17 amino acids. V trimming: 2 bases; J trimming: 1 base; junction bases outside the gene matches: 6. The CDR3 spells CASSYRTGGLGNTEAFF. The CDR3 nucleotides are TGTGCCAGCAGTTACCGGACAGGGGGCTTAGGGAACACTGAAGCTTTCTTT.

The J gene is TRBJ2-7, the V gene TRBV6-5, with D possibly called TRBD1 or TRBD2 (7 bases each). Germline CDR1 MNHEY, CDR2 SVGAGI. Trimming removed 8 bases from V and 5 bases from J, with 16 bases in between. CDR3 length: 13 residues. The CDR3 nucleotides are TGTGCCAGCCGGGGGGATAGGGGGCACGAGCAGTACGTC. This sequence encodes CASRGDRGHEQYV.

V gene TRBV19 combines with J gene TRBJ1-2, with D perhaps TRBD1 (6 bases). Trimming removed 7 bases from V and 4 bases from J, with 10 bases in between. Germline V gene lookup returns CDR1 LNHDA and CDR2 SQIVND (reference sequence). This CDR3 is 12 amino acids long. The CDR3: CASKGGPYGYTF. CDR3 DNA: TGTGCCAGTAAGGGGGGTCCCTATGGCTACACCTTC.

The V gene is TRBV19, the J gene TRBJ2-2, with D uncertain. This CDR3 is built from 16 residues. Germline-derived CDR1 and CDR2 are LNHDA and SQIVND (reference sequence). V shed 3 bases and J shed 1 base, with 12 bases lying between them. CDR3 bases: TGTGCCAGTAGTATTTGGGTGTGGGAGAACACCGGGGAGCTGTTTTTT. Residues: CASSIWVWENTGELFF.

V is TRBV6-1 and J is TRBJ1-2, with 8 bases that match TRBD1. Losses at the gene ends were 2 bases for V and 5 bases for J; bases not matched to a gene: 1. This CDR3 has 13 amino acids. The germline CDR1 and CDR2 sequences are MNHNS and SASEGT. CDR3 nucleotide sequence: TGTGCCAGCAGTGAACAGGGGGCATATGGCTACACCTTC. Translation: CASSEQGAYGYTF.